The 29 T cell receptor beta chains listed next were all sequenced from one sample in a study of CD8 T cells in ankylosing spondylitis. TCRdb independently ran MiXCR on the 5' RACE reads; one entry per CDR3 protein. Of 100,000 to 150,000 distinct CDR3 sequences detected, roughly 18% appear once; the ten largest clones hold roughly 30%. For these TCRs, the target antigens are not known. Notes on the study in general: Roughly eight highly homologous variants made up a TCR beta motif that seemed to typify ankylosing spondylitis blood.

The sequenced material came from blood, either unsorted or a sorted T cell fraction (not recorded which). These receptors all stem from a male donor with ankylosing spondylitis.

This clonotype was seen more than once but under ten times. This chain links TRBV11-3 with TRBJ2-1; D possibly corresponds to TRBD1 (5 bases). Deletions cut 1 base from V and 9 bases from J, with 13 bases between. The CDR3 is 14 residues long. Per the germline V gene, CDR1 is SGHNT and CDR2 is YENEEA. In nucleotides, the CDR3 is TGTGCCAGCAGCTTAGTCTCAGGGTCAAGTGAGCAGTTCTTC. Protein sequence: CASSLVSGSSEQFF.

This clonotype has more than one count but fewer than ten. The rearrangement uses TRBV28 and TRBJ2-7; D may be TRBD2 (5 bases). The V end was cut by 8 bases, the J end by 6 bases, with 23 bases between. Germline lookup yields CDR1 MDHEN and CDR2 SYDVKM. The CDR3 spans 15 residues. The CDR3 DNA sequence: TGTGCCAGCGCCGATTCGATAGCGCACCCTCGCGAGCAGTACTTC. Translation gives CASADSIAHPREQYF.

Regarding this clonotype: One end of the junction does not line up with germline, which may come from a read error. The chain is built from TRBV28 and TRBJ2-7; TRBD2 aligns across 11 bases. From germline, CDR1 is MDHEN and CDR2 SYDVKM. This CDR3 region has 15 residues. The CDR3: CASSLSGLAAYEQCF. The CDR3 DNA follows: TGTGCCAGCAGTTTATCGGGACTAGCGGCCTACGAGCAGTGCTTC.

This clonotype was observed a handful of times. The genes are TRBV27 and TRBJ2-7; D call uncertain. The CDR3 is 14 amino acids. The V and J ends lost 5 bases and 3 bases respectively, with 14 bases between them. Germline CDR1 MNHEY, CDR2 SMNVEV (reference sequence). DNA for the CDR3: TGTGCCAGCAGTGCCGGTGGCGTAGGCTACGAGCAGTACTTC. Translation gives CASSAGGVGYEQYF.

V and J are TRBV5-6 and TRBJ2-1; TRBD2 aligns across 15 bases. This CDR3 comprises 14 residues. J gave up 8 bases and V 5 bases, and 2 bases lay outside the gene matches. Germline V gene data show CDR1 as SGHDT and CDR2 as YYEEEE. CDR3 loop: CASSGLAGGHEQFF. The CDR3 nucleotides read TGTGCCAGCAGTGGACTAGCGGGAGGGCATGAGCAGTTCTTC.

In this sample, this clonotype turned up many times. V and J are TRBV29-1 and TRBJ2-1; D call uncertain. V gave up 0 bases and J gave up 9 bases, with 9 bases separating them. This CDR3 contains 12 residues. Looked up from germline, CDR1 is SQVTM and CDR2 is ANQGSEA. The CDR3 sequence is CSVEEAATEQFF. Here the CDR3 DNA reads TGCAGCGTTGAAGAAGCCGCCACTGAGCAGTTCTTC.

CDR3 coding DNA: TGTGCCAGCAGCTCAACTAGCGGGAGCGAGCAGTACTTC. Its protein product is CASSSTSGSEQYF. This chain connects TRBV7-6 to TRBJ2-7; 11 bases fit TRBD2. Germline lookup yields CDR1 SGHVS and CDR2 FNYEAQ. The V gene end was trimmed by 4 bases and the J gene end by 6 bases; junction bases not matched to a gene: 2. The CDR3 is 13 residues long.

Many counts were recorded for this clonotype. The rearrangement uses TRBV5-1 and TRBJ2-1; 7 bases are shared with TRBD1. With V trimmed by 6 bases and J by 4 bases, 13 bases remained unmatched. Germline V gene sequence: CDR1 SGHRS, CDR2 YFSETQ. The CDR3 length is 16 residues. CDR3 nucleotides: TGCGCCAGCACCCTCACCCGGGACAGCATATACAATGAGCAGTTCTTC. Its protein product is CASTLTRDSIYNEQFF.

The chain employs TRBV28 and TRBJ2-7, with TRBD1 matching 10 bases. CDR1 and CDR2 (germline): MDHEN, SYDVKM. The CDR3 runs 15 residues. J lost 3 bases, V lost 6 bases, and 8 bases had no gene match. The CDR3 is CASSNRQGAGYEQYF. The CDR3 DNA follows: TGTGCCAGCAGCAACAGACAGGGGGCAGGCTACGAGCAGTACTTC.

The CDR3 DNA sequence: TGTGCCAGCAGCGACCGACAGGGGGCGGCAGATACGCAGTATTTT. Its translation: CASSDRQGAADTQYF. The chain is built from TRBV7-8 and TRBJ2-3; 10 bases align to TRBD1. Germline CDR1 and CDR2: SGHVS and FQNEAQ. After removal of 5 bases from V and 4 bases from J, the junction contained 6 bases not matched to a gene. The CDR3 runs 15 residues.

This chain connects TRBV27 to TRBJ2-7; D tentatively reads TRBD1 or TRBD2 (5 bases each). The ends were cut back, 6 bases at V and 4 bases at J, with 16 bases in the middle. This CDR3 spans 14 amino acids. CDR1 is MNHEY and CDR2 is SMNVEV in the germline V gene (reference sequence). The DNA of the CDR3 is TGTGCCAGCAGAGGGGCAGAGGGTGGATACGAGCAGTACTTC. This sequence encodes CASRGAEGGYEQYF.

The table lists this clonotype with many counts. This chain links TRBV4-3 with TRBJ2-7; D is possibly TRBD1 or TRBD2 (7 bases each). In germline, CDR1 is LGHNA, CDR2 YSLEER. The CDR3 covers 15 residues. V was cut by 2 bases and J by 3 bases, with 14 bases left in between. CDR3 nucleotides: TGCGCCAGCAGCCAAAATCAGGGGGGGAACTACGAGCAGTACTTC. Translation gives CASSQNQGGNYEQYF.

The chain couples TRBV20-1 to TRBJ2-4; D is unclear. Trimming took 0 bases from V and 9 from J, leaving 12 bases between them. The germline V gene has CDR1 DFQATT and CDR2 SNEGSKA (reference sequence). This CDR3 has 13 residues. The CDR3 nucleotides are TGCAGTGCTAGAGAGGCTAGAGAGATCATTCAGTACTTC. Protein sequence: CSAREAREIIQYF.

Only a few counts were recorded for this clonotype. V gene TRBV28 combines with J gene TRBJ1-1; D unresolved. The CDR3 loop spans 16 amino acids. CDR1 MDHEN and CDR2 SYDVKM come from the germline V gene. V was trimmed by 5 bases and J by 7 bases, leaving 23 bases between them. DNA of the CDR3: TGTGCCAGCAGTCCCTGGGAAGTTTCGGGTCGGTATGAAGCTTTCTTT. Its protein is CASSPWEVSGRYEAFF.

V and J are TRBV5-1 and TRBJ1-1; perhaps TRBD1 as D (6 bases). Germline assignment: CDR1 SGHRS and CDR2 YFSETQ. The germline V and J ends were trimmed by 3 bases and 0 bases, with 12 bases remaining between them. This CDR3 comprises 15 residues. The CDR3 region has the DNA TGCGCCAGCAGCTGGGGGGACACCATGAACACTGAAGCTTTCTTT. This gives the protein CASSWGDTMNTEAFF.

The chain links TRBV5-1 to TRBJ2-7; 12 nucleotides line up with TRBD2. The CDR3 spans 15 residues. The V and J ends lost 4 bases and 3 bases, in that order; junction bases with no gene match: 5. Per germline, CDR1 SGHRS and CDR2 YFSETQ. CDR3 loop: CASSPGLAGNYEQYF. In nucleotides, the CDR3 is TGCGCCAGCAGCCCCGGACTAGCGGGGAACTACGAGCAGTACTTC.

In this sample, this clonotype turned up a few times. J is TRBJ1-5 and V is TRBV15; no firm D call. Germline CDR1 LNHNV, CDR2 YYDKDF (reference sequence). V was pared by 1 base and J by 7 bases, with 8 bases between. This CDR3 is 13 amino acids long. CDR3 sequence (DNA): TGTGCCACCAGCAGAGGGAAGGAACAGCCCCAGCATTTT. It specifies CATSRGKEQPQHF.

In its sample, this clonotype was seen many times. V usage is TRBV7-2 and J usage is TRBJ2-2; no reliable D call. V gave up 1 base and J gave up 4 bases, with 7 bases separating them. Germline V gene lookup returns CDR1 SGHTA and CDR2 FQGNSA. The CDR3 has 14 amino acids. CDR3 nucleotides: TGTGCCAGCAGCTTAGGTCTAGTCACCGGGGAGCTGTTTTTT. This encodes CASSLGLVTGELFF. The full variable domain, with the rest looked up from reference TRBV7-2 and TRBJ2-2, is GAGVSQSPSNKVTEKGKDVELRCDPISGHTALYWYRQSLGQGLEFLIYFQGNSAPDKSGLPSDRFSAERTGGSVSTLTIQRTQQEDSAVYLCASSLGLVTGELFFGEGSRLTVL.

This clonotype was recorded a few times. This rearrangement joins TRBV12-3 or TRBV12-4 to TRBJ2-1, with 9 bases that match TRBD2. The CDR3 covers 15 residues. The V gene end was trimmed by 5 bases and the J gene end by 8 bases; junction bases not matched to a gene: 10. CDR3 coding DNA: TGTGCCAGCAGTCATAGCGGGAGACCGTTCGATGAGCAGTTCTTC. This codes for CASSHSGRPFDEQFF.

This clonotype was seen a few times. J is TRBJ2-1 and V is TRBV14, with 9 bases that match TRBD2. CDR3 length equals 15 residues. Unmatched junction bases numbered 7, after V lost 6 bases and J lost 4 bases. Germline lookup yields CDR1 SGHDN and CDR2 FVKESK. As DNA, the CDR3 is TGTGCCAGCAGTTGGGGGACTAGCAGTTACAATGAGCAGTTCTTC. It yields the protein CASSWGTSSYNEQFF.

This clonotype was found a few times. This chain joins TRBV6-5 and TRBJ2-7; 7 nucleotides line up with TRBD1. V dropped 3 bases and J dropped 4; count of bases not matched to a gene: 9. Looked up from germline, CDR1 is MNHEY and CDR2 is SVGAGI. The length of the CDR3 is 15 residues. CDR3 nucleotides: TGTGCCAGCAGTTATATGAGAGACAGGGCTTACGAGCAGTACTTC. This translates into CASSYMRDRAYEQYF.

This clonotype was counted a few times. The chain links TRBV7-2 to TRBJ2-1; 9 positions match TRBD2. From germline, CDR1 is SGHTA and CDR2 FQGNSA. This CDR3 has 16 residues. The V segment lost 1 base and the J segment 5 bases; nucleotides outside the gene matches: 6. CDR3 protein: CASSLGPGLANNEQFF. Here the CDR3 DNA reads TGTGCCAGCAGCTTAGGCCCGGGACTAGCAAACAATGAGCAGTTCTTC. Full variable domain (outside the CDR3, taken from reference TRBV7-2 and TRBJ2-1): GAGVSQSPSNKVTEKGKDVELRCDPISGHTALYWYRQSLGQGLEFLIYFQGNSAPDKSGLPSDRFSAERTGGSVSTLTIQRTQQEDSAVYLCASSLGPGLANNEQFFGPGTRLTVL.

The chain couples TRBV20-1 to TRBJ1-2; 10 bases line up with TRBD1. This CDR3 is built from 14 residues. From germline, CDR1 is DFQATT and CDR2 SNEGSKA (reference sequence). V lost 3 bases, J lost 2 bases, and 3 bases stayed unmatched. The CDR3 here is CSARDRGENYGYTF. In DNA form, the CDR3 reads TGCAGTGCTAGGGACAGGGGGGAAAACTATGGCTACACCTTC.

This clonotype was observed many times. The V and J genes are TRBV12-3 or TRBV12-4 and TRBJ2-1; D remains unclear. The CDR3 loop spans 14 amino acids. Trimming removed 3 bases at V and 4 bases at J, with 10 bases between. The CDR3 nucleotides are TGTGCCAGCAGTTTTTTCGGCGTATACAATGAGCAGTTCTTC. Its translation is CASSFFGVYNEQFF.

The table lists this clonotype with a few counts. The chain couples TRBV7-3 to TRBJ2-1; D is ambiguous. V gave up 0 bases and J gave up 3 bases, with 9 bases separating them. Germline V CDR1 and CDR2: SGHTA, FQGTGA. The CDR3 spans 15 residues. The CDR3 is CASSLTGLGYNEQFF. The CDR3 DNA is TGTGCCAGCAGCTTAACCGGTCTCGGCTACAATGAGCAGTTCTTC.

CDR3 residues: CSALAGVGTDTQYF. The CDR3 bases are TGCAGTGCTTTAGCGGGAGTTGGCACAGATACGCAGTATTTT. The genes are TRBV20-1 and TRBJ2-3, with 9 bases fitting TRBD2. Trimming took 5 bases from V and 1 from J; bases not matched to a gene: 4. Germline values: CDR1 DFQATT, CDR2 SNEGSKA (reference sequence). This CDR3 comprises 14 residues.

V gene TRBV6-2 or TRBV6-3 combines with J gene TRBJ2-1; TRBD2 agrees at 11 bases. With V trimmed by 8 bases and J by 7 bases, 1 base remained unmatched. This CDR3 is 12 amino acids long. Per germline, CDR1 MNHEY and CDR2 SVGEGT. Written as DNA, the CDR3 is TGTGCCAGCCTAGCGGGAGGAAATGAGCAGTTCTTC. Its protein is CASLAGGNEQFF.

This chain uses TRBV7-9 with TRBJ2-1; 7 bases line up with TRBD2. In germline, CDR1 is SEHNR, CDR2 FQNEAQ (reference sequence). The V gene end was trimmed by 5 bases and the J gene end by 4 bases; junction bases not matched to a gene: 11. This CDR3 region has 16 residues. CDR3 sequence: CASSQTWGREYNEQFF. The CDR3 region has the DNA TGTGCCAGCAGCCAGACATGGGGGAGGGAGTACAATGAGCAGTTCTTC.

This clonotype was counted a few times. DNA for the CDR3: TGTGCCAGCAGTTATTGGGCCTACGAGCAGTACTTC. Protein: CASSYWAYEQYF. The rearrangement joins TRBV28 to TRBJ2-7; D not certain. The CDR3 runs to 12 residues. V lost 4 bases to trimming and J lost 2 bases, with 6 bases between them. Per the germline V gene, CDR1 is MDHEN and CDR2 is SYDVKM.